The sequence of this TCR beta chain was determined in a study of T cells in Graves' hyperthyroidism and ophthalmopathy. Overall study context: Peripheral blood draws took place at initial diagnosis, ahead of any treatment.

Points from the study as a whole: Most clonotypes that expanded in the thyroid above 0.001 also showed up in blood.

Lactation, pregnancy, other autoimmune disease or uncontrolled infection led to exclusion of patients. The PBMCs had their origin in roughly 9.8 ml of fresh peripheral blood. The table lists this clonotype with many counts. No antigen is known for it. RNA transcripts gave rise to amplified TCR beta CDR3 regions. RT-PCR in the first round (using the HTBI primer set) targeted the TCR CDR3. One entry per CDR3 protein results from TCRdb running MiXCR on the multiplex PCR reads. The table records 300,000 to 400,000 distinct CDR3 sequences, 15% to 20% of them present only once. This CDR3 spans 10 amino acids. Germline V CDR1 and CDR2: KGHSH, LQKENI. Trimming left V 8 bases short and J 5 bases short, with 6 bases between.

The sample was blood. J is TRBJ2-5 and V is TRBV18; no firm D call. The origin of this receptor is a woman between 50 and 59 years old with Graves' hyperthyroidism. The CDR3 here is CASAEETQYF. The CDR3 DNA follows: TGTGCCAGCGCCGAGGAGACCCAGTACTTC.